Listed below are T cell receptor beta chains from one sample, sequenced in a study of blood T cell repertoires in COVID-19. Profiling relied on immunoSEQ multiplex PCR, and the TCRdb table lists in-frame clones only, not all of them. The data show around 270,000 clones, roughly 88% seen once. Sequencing was done on a sample of PBMCs or T cells enriched from blood (not recorded which). The receptors derive from a woman aged 25-40 years who had recovered from COVID-19. Both conserved end residues are part of each CDR3. Each record gives: D gene, V gene, clone size, J gene, CDR3 length, CDR3 DNA, CDR3 protein. D genes are given only for firm matches. Size is stated for part of the rows, as once, few or many counts, or as a class when the clone is expanded.

d_call: TRBD1; v_call: TRBV7-2; clone_size: .; j_call: TRBJ2-1; cdr3_length: 14; cdr3_nt: TGTGCCAGCAGCTTGGGGACAGGGGCGGGTGAGCAGTTCTTC; cdr3_aa: CASSLGTGAGEQFF
d_call: TRBD1; v_call: TRBV2; clone_size: .; j_call: TRBJ1-4; cdr3_length: 14; cdr3_nt: TGTGCCAGCAGTCGACAGGGGACTAATGAAAAACTGTTTTTT; cdr3_aa: CASSRQGTNEKLFF
d_call: TRBD2; v_call: TRBV19; clone_size: .; j_call: TRBJ2-1; cdr3_length: 15; cdr3_nt: TGTGCCAGTAGTTATATCCCTAGCGGGAGCAATGAGCAGTTCTTC; cdr3_aa: CASSYIPSGSNEQFF
d_call: .; v_call: TRBV19; clone_size: .; j_call: TRBJ1-3; cdr3_length: 16; cdr3_nt: TGTGCCAGTAATGGAGACAGCACCTTCTCTGGAAACACCATATATTTT; cdr3_aa: CASNGDSTFSGNTIYF
d_call: .; v_call: TRBV6-5; clone_size: .; j_call: TRBJ1-1; cdr3_length: 14; cdr3_nt: TGTGCCAGCAGTCACCGCCGGTCGGGGGATGAAGCTTTCTTT; cdr3_aa: CASSHRRSGDEAFF
d_call: .; v_call: TRBV5-6; clone_size: .; j_call: TRBJ2-7; cdr3_length: 15; cdr3_nt: TGTGCCAGCAGCTTACCCGGGATCCTATCCTACGAGCAGTACTTC; cdr3_aa: CASSLPGILSYEQYF
d_call: TRBD2; v_call: TRBV28; clone_size: .; j_call: TRBJ2-5; cdr3_length: 17; cdr3_nt: TGTGCCAGCAGTTCCCCCACCGGGACTAGCGGGTGGGAGACCCAGTACTTC; cdr3_aa: CASSSPTGTSGWETQYF
d_call: .; v_call: TRBV6-5; clone_size: .; j_call: TRBJ1-1; cdr3_length: 14; cdr3_nt: TGTGCCAGCAGTAGGTCCCAGGGATCCGCTGAAGCTTTCTTT; cdr3_aa: CASSRSQGSAEAFF
d_call: .; v_call: TRBV19; clone_size: .; j_call: TRBJ1-2; cdr3_length: 14; cdr3_nt: TGTGCCAGTATCCCTTCGACAGGAAACTATGGCTACACCTTC; cdr3_aa: CASIPSTGNYGYTF
d_call: .; v_call: TRBV27; clone_size: .; j_call: TRBJ2-7; cdr3_length: 14; cdr3_nt: TGTGCCAGCAGTTTATCGGCCCCGACTTACGAGCAGTACTTC; cdr3_aa: CASSLSAPTYEQYF
d_call: .; v_call: TRBV15; clone_size: .; j_call: TRBJ1-2; cdr3_length: 16; cdr3_nt: TGTGCCACCAGCAGGCTTGGACTCGTTTCAAAAGGAGGCTACACCTTC; cdr3_aa: CATSRLGLVSKGGYTF
d_call: .; v_call: TRBV30; clone_size: .; j_call: TRBJ1-6; cdr3_length: 15; cdr3_nt: TGTGCCTGGAGTGCCGGGGACATAAATCCAAGGGGTGTCCACTTT; cdr3_aa: CAWSAGDINPRGVHF
d_call: .; v_call: TRBV24-1; clone_size: .; j_call: TRBJ1-2; cdr3_length: 16; cdr3_nt: TGTGCCACCAGTGATCACGCCGCCAACAGGGTCGATGGCTACACCTTC; cdr3_aa: CATSDHAANRVDGYTF
d_call: .; v_call: TRBV11-2; clone_size: .; j_call: TRBJ1-2; cdr3_length: 14; cdr3_nt: TGTGCCAGCAGCTTAGAGTTCGCGGGTTATGGCTACACCTTC; cdr3_aa: CASSLEFAGYGYTF
d_call: .; v_call: TRBV9; clone_size: once; j_call: TRBJ2-1; cdr3_length: 15; cdr3_nt: TGTGCCAGCAGCGTAGTGCGGGGAGCCTACAATGAGCAGTTCTTC; cdr3_aa: CASSVVRGAYNEQFF
d_call: TRBD1; v_call: TRBV28; clone_size: few; j_call: TRBJ1-2; cdr3_length: 13; cdr3_nt: TGTGCCAGCAGCGTAGACAGGGGGCTAGGCTACACCTTC; cdr3_aa: CASSVDRGLGYTF
d_call: .; v_call: TRBV11-2; clone_size: .; j_call: TRBJ1-1; cdr3_length: 14; cdr3_nt: TGTGCCAGCAGAAGGGGCTCGAAGAACACTGAAGCTTTCTTT; cdr3_aa: CASRRGSKNTEAFF
d_call: .; v_call: TRBV18; clone_size: once; j_call: TRBJ2-7; cdr3_length: 13; cdr3_nt: TGTGCCAGCTCACCAGCAGGTACCTACGAGCAGTACTTC; cdr3_aa: CASSPAGTYEQYF
d_call: .; v_call: TRBV19; clone_size: .; j_call: TRBJ1-2; cdr3_length: 15; cdr3_nt: TGTGCCAGTAGTCCACGCCAAGGGGACTCCTATGGCTACACCTTC; cdr3_aa: CASSPRQGDSYGYTF
d_call: .; v_call: TRBV7-9; clone_size: .; j_call: TRBJ2-1; cdr3_length: 18; cdr3_nt: TGTGCCAGCAGCCCTTTTCTTGATGGAGGGACCTCCTACAATGAGCAGTTCTTC; cdr3_aa: CASSPFLDGGTSYNEQFF
d_call: TRBD2; v_call: TRBV5-1; clone_size: .; j_call: TRBJ2-3; cdr3_length: 15; cdr3_nt: TGCGCCAGCAGCTGGGCTAGCGGTTCCTCAGATACGCAGTATTTT; cdr3_aa: CASSWASGSSDTQYF
d_call: TRBD2; v_call: TRBV7-2; clone_size: .; j_call: TRBJ2-2; cdr3_length: 15; cdr3_nt: TGTGCCAGCAGCCACCAGAGCGGGGGCCCAAGGGGGCTGTTTTTT; cdr3_aa: CASSHQSGGPRGLFF
d_call: TRBD1; v_call: TRBV18; clone_size: .; j_call: TRBJ1-6; cdr3_length: 15; cdr3_nt: TGTGCCAGCTCACCCGGGACAGGGGTAGATTCACCCCTCCACTTT; cdr3_aa: CASSPGTGVDSPLHF
d_call: .; v_call: TRBV5-1; clone_size: .; j_call: TRBJ2-7; cdr3_length: 14; cdr3_nt: TGCGCCAGCAGCTTCCGGGGGGCGGATTACGAGCAGTACTTC; cdr3_aa: CASSFRGADYEQYF
d_call: TRBD2; v_call: TRBV10-3; clone_size: .; j_call: TRBJ2-3; cdr3_length: 15; cdr3_nt: TGTGCCATACGACTAGCGGGGGGGCCGCGAGATACGCAGTATTTT; cdr3_aa: CAIRLAGGPRDTQYF
d_call: .; v_call: TRBV14; clone_size: .; j_call: TRBJ2-7; cdr3_length: 16; cdr3_nt: TGTGCCAGCAGCCAAGACGCGGGCACCTTAATCTACGAGCAGTACTTC; cdr3_aa: CASSQDAGTLIYEQYF
d_call: .; v_call: TRBV21-1; clone_size: .; j_call: TRBJ2-1; cdr3_length: 16; cdr3_nt: TGTGCCAGCAGCAAGTCGGTGCCACCCGGGTACAATGAGCAGTTCTTC; cdr3_aa: CASSKSVPPGYNEQFF
d_call: .; v_call: TRBV27; clone_size: .; j_call: TRBJ1-1; cdr3_length: 14; cdr3_nt: TGTGCCAGCAGTTTGCGGAGGGTGTCCACTGAAGCTTTCTTT; cdr3_aa: CASSLRRVSTEAFF
d_call: TRBD2; v_call: TRBV7-3; clone_size: once; j_call: TRBJ2-1; cdr3_length: 14; cdr3_nt: TGTGCCAGCAGCTTCTCTTTAGCGGGAGTTGAGCAGTTCTTC; cdr3_aa: CASSFSLAGVEQFF
d_call: .; v_call: TRBV7-8; clone_size: .; j_call: TRBJ1-1; cdr3_length: 13; cdr3_nt: TGTGCCAGCAGCCGAGGGGCTTACACTGAAGCTTTCTTT; cdr3_aa: CASSRGAYTEAFF
d_call: TRBD2; v_call: TRBV19; clone_size: .; j_call: TRBJ2-1; cdr3_length: 14; cdr3_nt: TGTGCCAGTGTTGCTAGCGGGAGGGCCGTTCAGCAGTTCTTC; cdr3_aa: CASVASGRAVQQFF
d_call: TRBD2; v_call: TRBV11-2; clone_size: .; j_call: TRBJ2-3; cdr3_length: 16; cdr3_nt: TGTGCCAGCAGCCCCGCCCCCCGGGACTATCGGGATACGCAGTATTTT; cdr3_aa: CASSPAPRDYRDTQYF
d_call: TRBD1; v_call: TRBV28; clone_size: .; j_call: TRBJ2-7; cdr3_length: 15; cdr3_nt: TGTGCCAGCAGTTTATTGTCAGGGGGCGTCAACGAGCAGTACTTC; cdr3_aa: CASSLLSGGVNEQYF
d_call: .; v_call: TRBV29-1; clone_size: .; j_call: TRBJ1-1; cdr3_length: 16; cdr3_nt: TGCAGCGGAGTCCCCCTGCGGGGGCCGCGAGGGACTGAAGCTTTCTTT; cdr3_aa: CSGVPLRGPRGTEAFF
d_call: .; v_call: TRBV4-2; clone_size: few; j_call: TRBJ1-2; cdr3_length: 16; cdr3_nt: TGTGCCAGCAGCCAAGAGTCGTACATCGCTAACTATGGCTACACCTTC; cdr3_aa: CASSQESYIANYGYTF
d_call: .; v_call: TRBV3-1/TRBV3-2; clone_size: once; j_call: TRBJ1-2; cdr3_length: 14; cdr3_nt: TGTGCCAGCAGCCCCTACGGGGGGGGATATGGCTACACCTTC; cdr3_aa: CASSPYGGGYGYTF
d_call: .; v_call: TRBV3-1/TRBV3-2; clone_size: few; j_call: TRBJ1-5; cdr3_length: 16; cdr3_nt: TGTGCCAGCAGCCAAGGTATGGGGGCTCGCAATCAGCCCCAGCATTTT; cdr3_aa: CASSQGMGARNQPQHF
d_call: .; v_call: TRBV9; clone_size: .; j_call: TRBJ2-2; cdr3_length: 15; cdr3_nt: TGTGCCAGCAGCGTAGAGGCAGGGTCAAGTGGGGAGCTGTTTTTT; cdr3_aa: CASSVEAGSSGELFF
d_call: TRBD1; v_call: TRBV2; clone_size: .; j_call: TRBJ2-5; cdr3_length: 16; cdr3_nt: TGTGCCAGCATCCCCCAGGGGGCAAAACTCCAAGAGACCCAGTACTTC; cdr3_aa: CASIPQGAKLQETQYF
d_call: TRBD1; v_call: TRBV25-1; clone_size: .; j_call: TRBJ1-2; cdr3_length: 14; cdr3_nt: TGTGCCAGCAGTGTAGAGGGGGCGAACTATGGCTACACCTTC; cdr3_aa: CASSVEGANYGYTF
d_call: .; v_call: TRBV2; clone_size: few; j_call: TRBJ1-2; cdr3_length: 13; cdr3_nt: TGTGCCAGCAGTGAAATGCTACTCTATGGCTACACCTTC; cdr3_aa: CASSEMLLYGYTF
d_call: .; v_call: TRBV28; clone_size: .; j_call: TRBJ1-6; cdr3_length: 12; cdr3_nt: TGTGCCAGCAAAAGTAGTAATTCACCCCTCCACTTT; cdr3_aa: CASKSSNSPLHF
d_call: TRBD1; v_call: TRBV2; clone_size: .; j_call: TRBJ2-4; cdr3_length: 14; cdr3_nt: TGTGCCAGCAGTGAAGGACAGGGAAAAAACATTCAGTACTTC; cdr3_aa: CASSEGQGKNIQYF